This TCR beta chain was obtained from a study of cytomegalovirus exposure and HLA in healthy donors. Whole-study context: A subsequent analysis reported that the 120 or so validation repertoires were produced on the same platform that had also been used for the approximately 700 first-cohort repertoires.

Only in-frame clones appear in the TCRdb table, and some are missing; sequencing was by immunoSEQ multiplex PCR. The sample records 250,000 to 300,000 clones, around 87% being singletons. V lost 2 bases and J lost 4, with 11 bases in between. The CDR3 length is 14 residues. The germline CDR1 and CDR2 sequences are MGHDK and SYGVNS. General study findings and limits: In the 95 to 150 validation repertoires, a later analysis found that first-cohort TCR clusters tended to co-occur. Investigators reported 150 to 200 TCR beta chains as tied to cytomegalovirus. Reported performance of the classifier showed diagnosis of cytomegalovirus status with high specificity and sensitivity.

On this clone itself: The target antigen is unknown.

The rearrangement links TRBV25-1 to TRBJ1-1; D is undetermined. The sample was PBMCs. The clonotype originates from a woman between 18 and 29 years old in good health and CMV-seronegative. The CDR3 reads CASSELAGGTEAFF. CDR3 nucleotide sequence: TGTGCCAGCAGTGAACTGGCGGGAGGCACTGAAGCTTTCTTT.